A selection of T cell receptor beta chains follows, all from one sample in a study of PD-1 blockade in classical Hodgkin lymphoma. Sequencing was performed with immunoSEQ multiplex PCR; in TCRdb, only in-frame clones are kept and a portion is missing. The sample consists of 30,000 or so clones, more than 85% of them appearing once. The specimen comprised CD4+ T cells from blood, sampled before the fourth cycle of nivolumab. The receptors come from a human donor with classical Hodgkin lymphoma. CDR3s include the opening cysteine and the closing phenylalanine or tryptophan. D genes are given only for firm matches. Clone size, where shown, is once, few, many, or a class for clones that have expanded.

D gene: -; J gene: TRBJ2-3; V gene: TRBV19; clone size: -; CDR3 protein: CASMRDGSTQYF; CDR3 DNA: TGTGCCAGTATGCGGGACGGCAGTACGCAGTATTTT
D gene: TRBD1; J gene: TRBJ1-3; V gene: TRBV11-2; clone size: -; CDR3 protein: CASSPRTGAGNTIYF; CDR3 DNA: TGTGCCAGCAGCCCCCGGACAGGGGCTGGAAACACCATATATTTT
D gene: TRBD2; J gene: TRBJ2-1; V gene: TRBV5-1; clone size: -; CDR3 protein: CASSGGSKAYNEQFF; CDR3 DNA: TGCGCCAGCAGCGGCGGGAGCAAAGCCTACAATGAGCAGTTCTTC
D gene: TRBD1; J gene: TRBJ2-7; V gene: TRBV28; clone size: -; CDR3 protein: CASSGTQGIYEQYF; CDR3 DNA: TGTGCCAGCAGTGGGACACAGGGGATCTACGAGCAGTACTTC
D gene: -; J gene: TRBJ2-7; V gene: TRBV18; clone size: -; CDR3 protein: CASSLSNYEQYF; CDR3 DNA: TGTGCCAGCTCACTCTCCAACTACGAGCAGTACTTC
D gene: TRBD2; J gene: TRBJ2-2; V gene: TRBV11-2; clone size: -; CDR3 protein: CASSSIAGPNTGELFF; CDR3 DNA: TGTGCCAGCAGTTCGATAGCGGGACCGAACACCGGGGAGCTGTTTTTT
D gene: -; J gene: TRBJ2-5; V gene: TRBV7-9; clone size: -; CDR3 protein: CASSFSGAQETQYF; CDR3 DNA: TGTGCCAGCAGCTTCTCAGGTGCCCAAGAGACCCAGTACTTC
D gene: TRBD1; J gene: TRBJ1-3; V gene: TRBV28; clone size: -; CDR3 protein: CASSYPTGKGYTIYF; CDR3 DNA: TGTGCCAGCAGTTATCCGACAGGGAAGGGATACACCATATATTTT
D gene: TRBD2; J gene: TRBJ2-1; V gene: TRBV10-1; clone size: -; CDR3 protein: CASSRSGGKTEQFF; CDR3 DNA: TGCGCCAGCAGTAGGAGCGGGGGAAAGACTGAGCAGTTCTTC
D gene: -; J gene: TRBJ2-3; V gene: TRBV23-1; clone size: -; CDR3 protein: CASSQPGCKSTDTQYF; CDR3 DNA: TGCGCCAGCAGTCAGCCTGGCTGTAAAAGCACAGATACGCAGTATTTT
D gene: -; J gene: TRBJ1-4; V gene: TRBV18; clone size: -; CDR3 protein: CASSPQGAKLFF; CDR3 DNA: TGTGCCAGCTCACCACAGGGTGCAAAACTGTTTTTT
D gene: -; J gene: TRBJ2-1; V gene: TRBV7-2; clone size: -; CDR3 protein: CASTQRVGAPLDEQFF; CDR3 DNA: TGTGCCAGCACCCAGAGAGTGGGAGCCCCGCTCGATGAGCAGTTCTTC
D gene: -; J gene: TRBJ2-7; V gene: TRBV7-2; clone size: -; CDR3 protein: CASSFLGTYEQYF; CDR3 DNA: TGTGCCAGCAGCTTTCTAGGGACCTACGAGCAGTACTTC
D gene: TRBD2; J gene: TRBJ2-3; V gene: TRBV29-1; clone size: -; CDR3 protein: CSFRGGGADTQYF; CDR3 DNA: TGCAGCTTTCGGGGGGGCGGGGCAGATACGCAGTATTTT
D gene: -; J gene: TRBJ1-4; V gene: TRBV27; clone size: -; CDR3 protein: CASSLLGVVNEKLFF; CDR3 DNA: TGTGCCAGCAGTTTACTCGGGGTTGTTAATGAAAAACTGTTTTTT
D gene: -; J gene: TRBJ2-6; V gene: TRBV27; clone size: -; CDR3 protein: CASSPVASGANVLTF; CDR3 DNA: TGTGCCAGCAGTCCGGTCGCATCTGGGGCCAACGTCCTGACTTTC
D gene: TRBD2; J gene: TRBJ2-5; V gene: TRBV27; clone size: -; CDR3 protein: CASSSSGPSGLQKTQYF; CDR3 DNA: TGTGCCAGCAGTTCCTCCGGGCCTAGCGGGCTTCAGAAGACCCAGTACTTC
D gene: TRBD2; J gene: TRBJ2-1; V gene: TRBV27; clone size: -; CDR3 protein: CASSLFQAGGESSYNEQFF; CDR3 DNA: TGTGCCAGCAGTTTATTCCAAGCGGGGGGGGAAAGCTCCTACAATGAGCAGTTCTTC
D gene: -; J gene: TRBJ1-1; V gene: TRBV18; clone size: few; CDR3 protein: CASSPPWRTEAFF; CDR3 DNA: TGTGCCAGCTCACCACCTTGGCGAACTGAAGCTTTCTTT
D gene: TRBD1; J gene: TRBJ1-1; V gene: TRBV30; clone size: -; CDR3 protein: CAWIARDRGNWNTEAFF; CDR3 DNA: TGTGCCTGGATAGCAAGGGACAGGGGAAATTGGAACACTGAAGCTTTCTTT
D gene: TRBD2; J gene: TRBJ2-3; V gene: TRBV11-2; clone size: -; CDR3 protein: CASSLDPASGFLDTQYF; CDR3 DNA: TGTGCCAGCAGCTTAGACCCGGCTAGCGGGTTCCTAGATACGCAGTATTTT
D gene: -; J gene: TRBJ2-3; V gene: TRBV2; clone size: -; CDR3 protein: CARTDTSTDTQYF; CDR3 DNA: TGTGCCAGGACAGATACTAGCACAGATACGCAGTATTTT
D gene: -; J gene: TRBJ2-2; V gene: TRBV11-2; clone size: -; CDR3 protein: CASSLGPTNTGELFF; CDR3 DNA: TGTGCCAGCAGCTTAGGCCCAACAAACACCGGGGAGCTGTTTTTT
D gene: TRBD1; J gene: TRBJ1-4; V gene: TRBV15; clone size: -; CDR3 protein: CATSRDGTGGFVNEKLFF; CDR3 DNA: TGTGCCACCAGCAGAGATGGGACAGGGGGTTTCGTTAATGAAAAACTGTTTTTT
D gene: -; J gene: TRBJ1-4; V gene: TRBV28; clone size: -; CDR3 protein: CASSLSGLGRPTNEKLFF; CDR3 DNA: TGTGCCAGCAGCCTTTCCGGACTCGGCCGCCCAACTAATGAAAAACTGTTTTTT
D gene: -; J gene: TRBJ1-3; V gene: TRBV4-1; clone size: few; CDR3 protein: CASSQSGAGNTIYF; CDR3 DNA: TGCGCCAGCAGCCAAAGCGGGGCTGGAAACACCATATATTTT
D gene: -; J gene: TRBJ2-7; V gene: TRBV28; clone size: -; CDR3 protein: CASSPRNRLAILTYEQYF; CDR3 DNA: TGTGCCAGCAGCCCCAGGAATAGGCTAGCCATACTAACCTACGAGCAGTACTTC
D gene: TRBD2; J gene: TRBJ2-7; V gene: TRBV6-5; clone size: -; CDR3 protein: CASSRTSGGSYEQYF; CDR3 DNA: TGTGCCAGCAGTAGGACTAGCGGAGGCTCCTACGAGCAGTACTTC
D gene: TRBD2; J gene: TRBJ2-1; V gene: TRBV27; clone size: -; CDR3 protein: CASSFLGLDYNEQFF; CDR3 DNA: TGTGCCAGCAGTTTCCTCGGACTAGACTACAATGAGCAGTTCTTC
D gene: -; J gene: TRBJ2-2; V gene: TRBV5-4; clone size: -; CDR3 protein: CASSLAGFTGELFF; CDR3 DNA: TGTGCCAGCAGCTTGGCAGGGTTCACCGGGGAGCTGTTTTTT
D gene: -; J gene: TRBJ2-5; V gene: TRBV2; clone size: -; CDR3 protein: CASSAWGETQYF; CDR3 DNA: TGTGCCAGCAGTGCCTGGGGTGAGACCCAGTACTTC
D gene: TRBD1; J gene: TRBJ1-5; V gene: TRBV6-6; clone size: -; CDR3 protein: CAGSPGGQYSNQPQHF; CDR3 DNA: TGTGCCGGCAGTCCGGGGGGACAGTATAGCAATCAGCCCCAGCATTTT
D gene: -; J gene: TRBJ2-7; V gene: TRBV23-1; clone size: -; CDR3 protein: CASSHPLGEEQYF; CDR3 DNA: TGCGCCAGCAGTCATCCGTTGGGGGAAGAGCAGTACTTC
D gene: -; J gene: TRBJ1-1; V gene: TRBV5-1; clone size: -; CDR3 protein: CASSLDTATEAFF; CDR3 DNA: TGCGCCAGCAGCTTGGACACCGCCACTGAAGCTTTCTTT
D gene: -; J gene: TRBJ2-7; V gene: TRBV29-1; clone size: -; CDR3 protein: CSVAEGSYEQYF; CDR3 DNA: TGCAGCGTTGCGGAAGGTTCCTACGAGCAGTACTTC
D gene: -; J gene: TRBJ2-1; V gene: TRBV5-5; clone size: -; CDR3 protein: CASSSFAGTYNEQFF; CDR3 DNA: TGTGCCAGCAGCTCTTTCGCGGGAACCTACAATGAGCAGTTCTTC
D gene: TRBD2; J gene: TRBJ2-1; V gene: TRBV6-1; clone size: -; CDR3 protein: CASSDAGDEQFF; CDR3 DNA: TGTGCCAGCAGTGATGCGGGGGATGAGCAGTTCTTC
D gene: -; J gene: TRBJ1-5; V gene: TRBV5-1; clone size: few; CDR3 protein: CASSLGLSSNQPQHF; CDR3 DNA: TGCGCCAGCAGCTTGGGACTTTCTAGCAATCAGCCCCAGCATTTT
D gene: -; J gene: TRBJ2-7; V gene: TRBV28; clone size: few; CDR3 protein: CASSYSLAYEQYF; CDR3 DNA: TGTGCCAGCAGTTACAGCCTCGCCTACGAGCAGTACTTC
D gene: TRBD1; J gene: TRBJ2-1; V gene: TRBV10-2; clone size: -; CDR3 protein: CASSPIRGQSRNEQFF; CDR3 DNA: TGCGCCAGCAGTCCGATTAGGGGACAGAGTCGGAATGAGCAGTTCTTC
D gene: TRBD1; J gene: TRBJ1-2; V gene: TRBV11-1; clone size: -; CDR3 protein: CASSSTGSGYTF; CDR3 DNA: TGTGCCAGCAGCTCGACAGGGAGCGGCTACACCTTC
D gene: TRBD1; J gene: TRBJ2-3; V gene: TRBV10-3; clone size: -; CDR3 protein: CAISETGVDTQYF; CDR3 DNA: TGTGCCATCAGTGAGACAGGGGTGGATACGCAGTATTTT
D gene: -; J gene: TRBJ2-7; V gene: TRBV2; clone size: -; CDR3 protein: CASSEAGGGREQYF; CDR3 DNA: TGTGCCAGCAGTGAAGCGGGAGGGGGCCGCGAGCAGTACTTC
D gene: TRBD1; J gene: TRBJ2-1; V gene: TRBV2; clone size: -; CDR3 protein: CASSRDRYNEQFF; CDR3 DNA: TGTGCCAGCAGCCGGGACAGGTACAATGAGCAGTTCTTC
D gene: -; J gene: TRBJ2-3; V gene: TRBV4-1; clone size: -; CDR3 protein: CASSPGLLGAPDTQYF; CDR3 DNA: TGCGCCAGCAGCCCGGGCCTTCTAGGGGCTCCAGATACGCAGTATTTT
D gene: TRBD1; J gene: TRBJ2-5; V gene: TRBV27; clone size: -; CDR3 protein: CASSPRTGREGTQYF; CDR3 DNA: TGTGCCAGCAGTCCCCGGACAGGTCGGGAAGGGACCCAGTACTTC
D gene: TRBD1; J gene: TRBJ2-7; V gene: TRBV6-6; clone size: once; CDR3 protein: CASSYPRTGFYEQYF; CDR3 DNA: TGTGCCAGCAGTTATCCACGGACAGGTTTTTACGAGCAGTACTTC
D gene: -; J gene: TRBJ2-1; V gene: TRBV4-1; clone size: -; CDR3 protein: CASSQGIYYNEQFF; CDR3 DNA: TGCGCCAGCAGCCAAGGAATCTACTACAATGAGCAGTTCTTC
D gene: -; J gene: TRBJ2-2; V gene: TRBV7-3; clone size: -; CDR3 protein: CASSLNRNTGELFF; CDR3 DNA: TGTGCCAGCAGCCTAAACAGAAACACCGGGGAGCTGTTTTTT
D gene: -; J gene: TRBJ2-7; V gene: TRBV13; clone size: -; CDR3 protein: CASSLSFYEQYF; CDR3 DNA: TGTGCCAGCAGCTTATCATTCTACGAGCAGTACTTC
D gene: -; J gene: TRBJ1-1; V gene: TRBV14; clone size: few; CDR3 protein: CASSQDLQGRAFF; CDR3 DNA: TGTGCCAGCAGCCAAGATCTACAGGGTAGAGCTTTCTTT
D gene: -; J gene: TRBJ2-7; V gene: TRBV5-4; clone size: -; CDR3 protein: CASSKGRTYEQYF; CDR3 DNA: TGTGCCAGCAGCAAAGGACGCACCTACGAGCAGTACTTC
D gene: TRBD2; J gene: TRBJ2-7; V gene: TRBV7-2; clone size: -; CDR3 protein: CASSMSGRRYEQYF; CDR3 DNA: TGTGCCAGCAGCATGAGCGGGAGGAGGTACGAGCAGTACTTC
D gene: -; J gene: TRBJ1-1; V gene: TRBV7-9; clone size: -; CDR3 protein: CASSPGTIEAFF; CDR3 DNA: TGTGCCAGCAGCCCTGGGACGATTGAAGCTTTCTTT